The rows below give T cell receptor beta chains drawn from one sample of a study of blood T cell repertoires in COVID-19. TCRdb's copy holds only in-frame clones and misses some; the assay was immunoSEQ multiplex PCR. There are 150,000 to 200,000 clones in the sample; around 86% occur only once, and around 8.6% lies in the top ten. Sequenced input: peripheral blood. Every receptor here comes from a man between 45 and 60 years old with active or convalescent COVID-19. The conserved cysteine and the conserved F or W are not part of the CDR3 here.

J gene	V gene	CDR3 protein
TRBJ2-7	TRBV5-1	ASSLEQSRSYEQY
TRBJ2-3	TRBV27	AVRDISTDTQY
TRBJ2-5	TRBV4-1	ASSQADRGQQETQY
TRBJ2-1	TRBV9	ASSFSGTSGYNEQF
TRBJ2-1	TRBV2	ANSGTGAINYNEQF
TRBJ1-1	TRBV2	ASRRVNTEAF
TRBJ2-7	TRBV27	ASTPTSGRAYEQY
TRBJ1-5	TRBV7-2	ASSLNPGGLDSNQPQH
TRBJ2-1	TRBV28	ASNSLAGGADEQF
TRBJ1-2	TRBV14	ASSQNRGLDGYT
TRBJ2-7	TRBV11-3	ASSPLAGVSEQY
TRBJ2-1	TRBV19	ASSFSGARRDEQF
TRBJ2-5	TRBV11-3	ASSLQAQETQY
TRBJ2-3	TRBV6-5	ASSYSKGAGTDTQY
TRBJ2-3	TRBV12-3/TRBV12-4	ASSLTDTDTQY
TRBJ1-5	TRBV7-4	ASTPSRDRGNYSNQPQH
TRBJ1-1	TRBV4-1	ASSHRTGVNTEAF
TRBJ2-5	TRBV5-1	ASSLGLAEGETQY
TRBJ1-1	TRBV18	ASSTGTGGGNTEAF
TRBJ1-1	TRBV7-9	ASSLVQGAAEAF
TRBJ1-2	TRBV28	ASSAPGTAFGYT
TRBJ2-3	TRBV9	ASSVANRPDTQY
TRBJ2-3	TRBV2	ASSHEASFTDTQY
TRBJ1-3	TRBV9	ASTLEAGGTGNTIY
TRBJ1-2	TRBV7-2	ASSLGSTGFAGYT
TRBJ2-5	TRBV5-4	ASSAGAQETQY
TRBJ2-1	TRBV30	AWSETGGARNEQF
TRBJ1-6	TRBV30	AWRLKAYNSPLH
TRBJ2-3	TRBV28	ASSRGGAASDTQY
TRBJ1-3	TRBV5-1	ASSLVGEIRNTIY
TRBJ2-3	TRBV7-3	ASSPGGEADTQY
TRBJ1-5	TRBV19	ASSPTGYSNQPQH
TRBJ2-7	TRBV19	ASSRSGTREDEQY
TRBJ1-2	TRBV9	ASSVQIDSYGYT
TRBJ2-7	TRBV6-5	ASRTGNYYEQY
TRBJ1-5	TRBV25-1	ASRGGGNQPQH
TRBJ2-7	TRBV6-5	ASSYSLGQGFNEQY
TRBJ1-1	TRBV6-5	ASSYSTGANTEAF